These T cell receptor beta chains were read from a single sample in a study of identifying expanded T cells in peripheral blood. This table comes from immunoSEQ multiplex PCR, and its TCRdb copy is limited to in-frame clones, with some not included. The sample holds approximately 59,000 clones, 89% seen once. Material: blood. Receptors originate from a person between 18 and 75 years old in good health. The CDR3 runs from the conserved cysteine through the conserved F or W. A D gene is named only where the DNA matches it firmly. Clone size is shown for a subset of rows, as once, few, many or a class of expanded clone.

v_gene	j_gene	d_gene	abundance	CDR3aa	CDR3nt
TRBV6-4	TRBJ2-1	.	.	CASSPDTKPYNEQFF	TGTGCCAGCAGTCCTGATACCAAACCCTACAATGAGCAGTTCTTC
TRBV28	TRBJ2-5	TRBD2	.	CASSRRSGRDQETQYF	TGTGCCAGCAGCCGCCGTAGCGGGCGTGACCAAGAGACCCAGTACTTC
TRBV6-1	TRBJ1-6	.	few	CASSAGPYNSPLHF	TGTGCCAGCAGTGCAGGGCCCTATAATTCACCCCTCCACTTT
TRBV28	TRBJ1-2	TRBD1	.	CASSPRTGGPYGYTF	TGTGCCAGCAGTCCCCGGACAGGGGGCCCCTATGGCTACACCTTC
TRBV6-5	TRBJ2-7	.	.	CASSTEFEQYF	TGTGCCAGCAGTACCGAATTCGAGCAGTACTTC
TRBV7-3	TRBJ2-7	TRBD1	.	CASSLQGQGYEQYF	TGTGCCAGCAGCCTACAGGGACAGGGCTACGAGCAGTACTTC
TRBV14	TRBJ1-2	.	.	CASSQASGSYSRGYTF	TGTGCCAGCAGCCAAGCGTCCGGATCTTACTCGCGTGGCTACACCTTC
TRBV9	TRBJ2-3	TRBD2	.	CASSELAGATDTQYF	TGTGCCAGCAGCGAACTAGCGGGGGCGACAGATACGCAGTATTTT
TRBV28	TRBJ2-3	TRBD2	.	CASSSSRLAGVSFSTDTQYF	TGTGCCAGCAGTTCCTCCCGACTAGCGGGAGTTTCTTTTAGCACAGATACGCAGTATTTT
TRBV13	TRBJ2-3	TRBD1	.	CASSKRTGGPDTQYF	TGTGCCAGCAGCAAACGGACAGGGGGACCAGATACGCAGTATTTT
TRBV5-5	TRBJ1-5	.	.	CASSFRQDNQPQHF	TGTGCCAGCAGCTTCAGACAGGATAATCAGCCCCAGCATTTT
TRBV7-7	TRBJ2-5	.	.	CASSSGTGPMETQYF	TGTGCTAGCAGCTCCGGAACAGGGCCTATGGAGACCCAGTACTTC
TRBV19	TRBJ1-6	.	.	CASRPRSGANSPLHF	TGTGCCAGTCGACCCAGGTCCGGGGCGAATTCACCCCTCCACTTT
TRBV21-1	TRBJ2-7	.	.	CASSETSAPSYEQYF	TGTGCCAGCAGCGAGACTAGCGCCCCCTCCTACGAGCAGTACTTC
TRBV23-1	TRBJ1-1	.	.	CAIQGNTEAFF	TGCGCCATTCAGGGAAACACTGAAGCTTTCTTT
TRBV6-1	TRBJ1-3	.	.	CASSEAVRLSSGNTIYF	TGTGCCAGCAGTGAGGCAGTCAGGCTCAGCTCTGGAAACACCATATATTTT
TRBV5-6	TRBJ1-6	.	few	CASSLRSGGLSSPLHF	TGTGCCAGCAGCTTGAGGTCTGGGGGGCTTAGTTCACCCCTCCACTTT
TRBV2	TRBJ2-5	.	.	CASSKESQETQYF	TGTGCCAGCAGTAAAGAAAGTCAAGAGACCCAGTACTTC
TRBV11-2	TRBJ1-1	.	.	CASSPPPSMNTEAFF	TGTGCCAGCAGCCCCCCACCCAGTATGAACACTGAAGCTTTCTTT
TRBV4-3	TRBJ1-5	.	.	CASSPGRNSNQPQHF	TGCGCCAGCAGCCCTGGACGAAATAGCAATCAGCCCCAGCATTTT
TRBV25-1	TRBJ1-2	TRBD1	.	CASSGQGIRYTF	TGTGCCAGCAGTGGACAGGGTATTCGCTACACCTTC
TRBV7-3	TRBJ2-2	.	.	CASSVVTGELFF	TGTGCCAGCAGCGTGGTCACCGGGGAGCTGTTTTTT
TRBV6-6	TRBJ2-6	.	.	CASSYRGGANVLTF	TGTGCCAGCAGTTACAGGGGAGGGGCCAACGTCCTGACTTTC
TRBV6-5	TRBJ2-5	.	.	CASSSNTETQYF	TGTGCCAGCAGTTCCAATACGGAGACCCAGTACTTC
TRBV11-2	TRBJ2-7	TRBD2	.	CASSLRTSGDEQYF	TGTGCCAGCAGCTTGCGGACTAGTGGTGACGAGCAGTACTTC
TRBV6-1	TRBJ2-1	.	once	CASSEFAIEQFF	TGTGCCAGCAGTGAATTTGCGATCGAGCAGTTCTTC
TRBV5-1	TRBJ1-1	.	.	CASSLEGARNTEAFF	TGCGCCAGCAGCTTGGAGGGTGCGAGGAACACTGAAGCTTTCTTT
TRBV28	TRBJ2-2	.	few	CASYRDVASGELFF	TGTGCCAGCTATCGGGACGTCGCCTCAGGGGAGCTGTTTTTT
TRBV5-1	TRBJ2-7	.	.	CASSSTYEQYF	TGCGCCAGCAGCTCCACCTACGAGCAGTACTTC
TRBV4-2	TRBJ2-5	.	.	CATGGANPSETQYF	TGTGCCACCGGCGGGGCTAACCCTTCAGAGACCCAGTACTTC
TRBV11-2	TRBJ2-3	.	few	CASSFGQPTDTQYF	TGTGCCAGCAGCTTTGGACAGCCCACAGATACGCAGTATTTT
TRBV7-2	TRBJ1-1	.	.	CASSLGTLGHTEAFF	TGTGCCAGCAGCTTAGGGACCCTGGGCCACACTGAAGCTTTCTTT
TRBV19	TRBJ1-5	.	.	CASSPAGTSNQPQHF	TGTGCCAGTAGTCCCGCCGGGACAAGCAATCAGCCCCAGCATTTT
TRBV9	TRBJ1-4	.	.	CASSVDSGKSNEKLFF	TGTGCCAGCAGCGTTGACAGCGGCAAATCTAATGAAAAACTGTTTTTT
TRBV7-2	TRBJ1-5	.	.	CASSLSTDINQPQHF	TGTGCCAGCAGCTTATCTACAGACATTAATCAGCCCCAGCATTTT
TRBV28	TRBJ2-1	TRBD2	.	CASSLRTSGKGEQFF	TGTGCCAGCAGTCTCAGGACTAGCGGGAAGGGGGAGCAGTTCTTC
TRBV6-5	TRBJ1-2	.	.	CASSYSYRAYGYTF	TGTGCCAGCAGTTACTCGTACAGGGCCTATGGCTACACCTTC
TRBV7-8	TRBJ2-1	TRBD2	.	CASSLRVGGYNEQFF	TGTGCCAGCAGCTTGAGGGTGGGGGGGTACAATGAGCAGTTCTTC
TRBV19	TRBJ1-2	TRBD1	.	CASSIETGSMGNYGYTF	TGTGCCAGTAGTATCGAGACAGGGTCTATGGGAAACTATGGCTACACCTTC
TRBV19	TRBJ2-1	TRBD2	.	CASSPLAGPLNEQFF	TGTGCCAGCTCACCTTTAGCGGGACCCCTCAATGAGCAGTTCTTC
TRBV11-2	TRBJ2-7	TRBD2	.	CASSLGLAGGLYLSYEQYF	TGTGCCAGCAGCTTAGGACTAGCGGGAGGGTTGTACCTCTCCTACGAGCAGTACTTC
TRBV29-1	TRBJ2-3	.	.	CSVTSGWGTDTQYF	TGCAGCGTGACTTCAGGGTGGGGCACAGATACGCAGTATTTT
TRBV10-2	TRBJ1-5	.	once	CASSPREGLSNQPQHF	TGCGCCAGCAGCCCAAGGGAGGGCCTTAGCAATCAGCCCCAGCATTTT
TRBV6-5	TRBJ1-2	TRBD1	.	CASSSDRARYGYTF	TGTGCCAGCAGTTCTGACAGGGCACGGTATGGCTACACCTTC
TRBV11-2	TRBJ2-5	.	.	CASSSPPVGETQYF	TGTGCCAGCAGCTCTCCCCCGGTGGGAGAGACCCAGTACTTC
TRBV10-3	TRBJ1-1	.	once	CAITEGTEAFF	TGTGCCATCACCGAAGGGACAGAAGCTTTCTTT
TRBV2	TRBJ2-3	.	.	CAIEESTDTQYF	TGTGCCATCGAGGAGAGCACAGATACGCAGTATTTT
TRBV6-1	TRBJ1-5	.	.	CASSEIGRSNQPQHF	TGTGCCAGCAGTGAAATAGGGCGTAGCAATCAGCCCCAGCATTTT
TRBV7-2	TRBJ2-1	.	.	CASSRTRENEQFF	TGTGCCAGCAGCCGCACCCGGGAGAATGAGCAGTTCTTC
TRBV7-4	TRBJ1-5	.	.	CASSLVERVGNQPQHF	TGTGCCAGCAGCTTAGTAGAAAGGGTTGGCAATCAGCCCCAGCATTTT
TRBV4-1	TRBJ2-7	TRBD2	.	CASSQGLAGIYEQYF	TGCGCCAGCAGCCAAGGACTAGCGGGGATCTACGAGCAGTACTTC
TRBV6-5	TRBJ1-2	TRBD1	.	CASSYSSGGAGYGYTF	TGTGCCAGCAGTTACTCATCAGGGGGCGCGGGCTATGGCTACACCTTC
TRBV28	TRBJ2-7	TRBD2	.	CASRSRPMRTSGGDWTYEQYF	TGTGCCAGCAGGTCGCGCCCAATGAGGACTAGCGGAGGGGACTGGACCTACGAGCAGTACTTC
TRBV9	TRBJ1-2	TRBD1	.	CASSVGVQGARGNYGYTF	TGTGCCAGCAGCGTAGGGGTACAGGGGGCGCGGGGAAACTATGGCTACACCTTC
TRBV5-4	TRBJ2-7	.	.	CASSSPQDSYEQYF	TGTGCCAGCAGCTCCCCGCAGGACTCCTACGAGCAGTACTTC
TRBV27	TRBJ2-7	TRBD1	.	CASSRTGGNYEQYF	TGTGCCAGCAGCAGGACAGGGGGCAACTACGAGCAGTACTTC
TRBV19	TRBJ1-2	.	once	CASSLGEYGYTF	TGTGCCAGTAGTCTGGGGGAATATGGCTACACCTTC
TRBV20-1	TRBJ1-5	.	.	CSVGTVGPQHF	TGCAGTGTAGGCACCGTGGGGCCCCAGCATTTT
TRBV30	TRBJ1-2	.	.	CAWSVGAIHYGYTF	TGTGCCTGGAGTGTCGGGGCGATTCACTATGGCTACACCTTC